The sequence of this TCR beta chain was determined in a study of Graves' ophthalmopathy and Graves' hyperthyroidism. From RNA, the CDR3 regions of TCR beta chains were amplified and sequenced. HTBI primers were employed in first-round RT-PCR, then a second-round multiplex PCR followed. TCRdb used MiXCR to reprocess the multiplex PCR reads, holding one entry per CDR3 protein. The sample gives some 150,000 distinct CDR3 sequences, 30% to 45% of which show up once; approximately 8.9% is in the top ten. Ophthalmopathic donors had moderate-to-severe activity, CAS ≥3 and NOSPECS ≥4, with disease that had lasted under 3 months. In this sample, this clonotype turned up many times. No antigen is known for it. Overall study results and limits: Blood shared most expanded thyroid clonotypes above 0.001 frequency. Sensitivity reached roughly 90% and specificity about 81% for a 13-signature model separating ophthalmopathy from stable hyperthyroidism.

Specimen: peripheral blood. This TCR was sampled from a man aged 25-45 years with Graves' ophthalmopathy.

The CDR3 loop reads CASSPNSNTGELFF. Here the CDR3 DNA reads TGTGCCAGCAGCCCCAACTCTAACACCGGGGAGCTGTTTTTT. The chain has TRBV5-4 and TRBJ2-2; no firm D call. Germline V CDR1 and CDR2: SGHNT, YYREEE (reference sequence). V lost 4 bases, J lost 2 bases, and 9 bases lay in between. The CDR3 contains 14 residues.